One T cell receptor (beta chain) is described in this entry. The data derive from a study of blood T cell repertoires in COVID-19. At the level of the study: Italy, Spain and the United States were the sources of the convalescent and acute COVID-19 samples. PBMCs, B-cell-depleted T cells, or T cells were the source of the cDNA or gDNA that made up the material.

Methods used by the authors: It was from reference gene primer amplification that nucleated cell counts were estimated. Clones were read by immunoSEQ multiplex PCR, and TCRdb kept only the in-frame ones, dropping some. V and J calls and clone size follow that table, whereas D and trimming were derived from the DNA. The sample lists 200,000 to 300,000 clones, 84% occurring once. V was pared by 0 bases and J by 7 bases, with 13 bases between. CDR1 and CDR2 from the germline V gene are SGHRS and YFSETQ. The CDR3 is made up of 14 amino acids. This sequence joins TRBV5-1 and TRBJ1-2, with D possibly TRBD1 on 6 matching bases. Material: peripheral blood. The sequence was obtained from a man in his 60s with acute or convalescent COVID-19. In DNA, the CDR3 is TGCGCCAGCAGCTTGGACACAGGGTATCCTGGCTACACCTTC. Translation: CASSLDTGYPGYTF.